The table lists the clone carrying this TCR beta chain with many counts. What it recognizes is unknown. Preparation of the TCRbeta library used unique molecular identifiers. TCRdb re-called the PCR reads through MiXCR, storing one row per CDR3 protein. Of tens of thousands of distinct CDR3 sequences listed, more than 5% are singletons. This record belongs to a study of T-cell reconstitution after alpha-beta-depleted transplantation in children. Study-wide findings and caveats: Expanded graft clones, several hundred of them, were reportedly the source of alpha-beta T cells about two months after transplant. One year after transplant, T-cell counts and diversity came mostly from newly produced T cells. Diversity of TCRbeta at day 60 was high in some patients, arising from surviving recipient T cells and thymic progenitors.

The CDR3 is 13 amino acids. Trimming left V 11 bases short and J 4 bases short, with 15 bases between. In germline, CDR1 is MNHEY, CDR2 SVGAGI. The input for sequencing was PBMCs, mostly from graft donor cells, taken 60 days after TCRalphabeta/CD19-depleted stem cell transplant. This clonotype originated in a female patient aged 2 to 10 who had a stem cell transplant for aplastic anemia, so the T cells may come from the graft donor. The chain uses TRBV6-5 and TRBJ2-1; D ambiguous. CDR3 amino acids: CAASTTPYNEQFF. CDR3 coding DNA: TGTGCCGCCTCCACTACCCCTTACAATGAGCAGTTCTTC.